The text below deals with one T cell receptor delta chain. The junction had 21 bases not matched to a gene; V was cut back by 3 bases and J by 1 base. This CDR3 has 22 amino acids. The V gene's germline CDR1 is TSWWSYY and CDR2 QGS. The sample originates from a study of gamma-delta T cells after stem cell transplantation. TCRdb re-called clones from the RT-PCR reads using CATT. The sample holds some 85 delta-chain clones. Sequencing was performed on gamma-delta T cells. This clonotype was obtained from a human donor. It is not recorded whose cells these are; they may come from a transplant donor. The chain has TRDV1 and TRDJ1; 12 nucleotides line up with TRDD3. The CDR3 is CALGDPRRSVRLGDTGTDKLIF. CDR3 sequence (DNA): TGTGCTCTTGGGGATCCACGAAGGTCAGTACGACTGGGGGATACAGGCACCGATAAACTCATCTTT.